The 22 T cell receptor beta chains in this list originate from one sample, sequenced in a study of blood T cell repertoires in COVID-19. This table comes from immunoSEQ multiplex PCR, and its TCRdb copy is limited to in-frame clones, with some not included. The sample holds about 180,000 clones, roughly 86% seen once. The material sequenced was peripheral blood. The receptors here all came from a woman in her 50s with acute or convalescent COVID-19.

The chain recombines TRBV7-2 with TRBJ2-1; tentatively, D is TRBD2 (6 bases). Germline V lookup: CDR1 SGHTA, CDR2 FQGNSA. CDR3 size: 16 residues. The V and J ends lost 1 base and 2 bases respectively, with 12 bases between them. CDR3 region: CASSLVGGVAYNEQFF. The DNA of the CDR3 is TGTGCCAGCAGCTTAGTGGGAGGAGTAGCCTACAATGAGCAGTTCTTC.

The V and J genes are TRBV7-3 and TRBJ2-3; a possible D gene is TRBD1 (6 bases). From germline, CDR1 is SGHTA and CDR2 FQGTGA. The CDR3 loop spans 14 amino acids. V lost 5 bases and J 8 bases, leaving 17 bases between the germline ends. Written as DNA, the CDR3 is TGTGCCAGCAGCCGTGCCGGGGACACTGGTACGCAGTATTTT. Protein: CASSRAGDTGTQYF.

This clone was counted a few times. The chain uses TRBV3-1 (or the pseudogene TRBV3-2) and TRBJ1-1, with a tentative D call TRBD1 (5 bases). This CDR3 spans 13 amino acids. Germline assignment: CDR1 LGHDT and CDR2 YNNKEL (reference sequence). The ends were cut back, 6 bases at V and 5 bases at J, with 13 bases in the middle. The CDR3 DNA reads as TGTGCCAGCAGTGGGTGGGGGGGGACTGAAGCTTTCTTT. This gives the protein CASSGWGGTEAFF.

This clone came up once. Different DNA sequences within this sample yield the same CDR3. The rearrangement joins TRBV7-2 to TRBJ1-6, with a possible D match to TRBD1 (5 bases). Germline assignment: CDR1 SGHTA and CDR2 FQGNSA. The CDR3 extends over 14 amino acids. The V end lost 3 bases, the J end lost 7 bases, and 10 bases lay between the germline ends. The CDR3 DNA reads TGTGCCAGCAGCTTGGGAACAGGCAATTCACCCCTCCACTTT. Its protein is CASSLGTGNSPLHF.

This clone was detected once. Other DNA sequences in the same sample also yield this CDR3. J is TRBJ1-1 and V is TRBV5-1; TRBD1 is a possible D gene (5 bases). Looked up from germline, CDR1 is SGHRS and CDR2 is YFSETQ. The CDR3 extends over 14 amino acids. V lost 3 bases and J 0 bases, leaving 9 bases between the germline ends. The CDR3 sequence: CASSSQGMNTEAFF. For the CDR3, the DNA is TGCGCCAGCAGCTCCCAGGGAATGAACACTGAAGCTTTCTTT.

This clone was seen more than once but under ten times. The chain recombines TRBV6-5 with TRBJ2-7; D is possibly TRBD2 (5 bases). Germline V gene lookup returns CDR1 MNHEY and CDR2 SVGAGI. V shed 10 bases and J shed 6 bases, with 22 bases lying between them. The length of the CDR3 is 14 residues. CDR3 in amino acids: CATGWLRDPLEQYF. Here the CDR3 DNA reads TGTGCCACGGGGTGGCTGCGAGATCCGCTCGAGCAGTACTTC.

The chain uses TRBV5-1 and TRBJ1-1; D ambiguous. The CDR3 extends over 13 amino acids. CDR1 SGHRS and CDR2 YFSETQ come from the germline V gene. V dropped 4 bases and J dropped 3 bases, with 10 bases sitting between them. This CDR3 is CASSGTGYTEAFF. The CDR3 DNA reads TGCGCCAGCAGCGGAACCGGGTACACTGAAGCTTTCTTT.

This clone occurred a few times. This chain uses TRBV19 with TRBJ1-6; D remains ambiguous. The V gene's germline CDR1 is LNHDA and CDR2 SQIVND (reference sequence). V lost 3 bases to trimming and J lost 10 bases, with 10 bases between them. This CDR3 region has 13 residues. CDR3 sequence reads: CASSMRGESPLHF. The CDR3, as DNA: TGTGCCAGTAGTATGCGGGGAGAATCACCCCTCCACTTT.

This clone was detected once. This chain links TRBV18 with TRBJ1-2; tentatively, D is TRBD1 (6 bases). Germline V CDR1 and CDR2: KGHSH, LQKENI. The CDR3 has 14 amino acids. V gave up 3 bases and J gave up 6 bases, with 14 bases separating them. The DNA of the CDR3 is TGTGCCAGCTCACCCGACGGGGGGCTGGATGGCTACACCTTC. Protein product: CASSPDGGLDGYTF.

This chain connects TRBV6-2 or TRBV6-3 to TRBJ2-1, with 12 bases matching TRBD2. CDR3 length: 20 amino acids. Germline V gives CDR1 MNHEY, CDR2 SVGEGT. V was pared by 0 bases and J by 0 bases, with 9 bases of the junction left unmatched. DNA of the CDR3: TGTGCCAGCAGTTACTCGAAACTAGCGGGAGGCAAAAGCTCCTACAATGAGCAGTTCTTC. It codes for CASSYSKLAGGKSSYNEQFF.

This clone was recorded once. CDR3 residues: CASSLGGSYGYTF. CDR3 bases: TGCGCCAGCAGCTTGGGGGGCTCCTATGGCTACACCTTC. The chain combines TRBV5-1 with TRBJ1-2; D is perhaps TRBD1 (5 bases). Trimming stripped 0 bases from V and 4 bases from J, with 7 bases between. The germline CDR1 and CDR2 sequences are SGHRS and YFSETQ. There are 13 residues in the CDR3.

The genes are TRBV7-9 and TRBJ2-7; perhaps TRBD2 as D (6 bases). Trimming left V 6 bases short and J 7 bases short, with 22 bases between. The CDR3 is 15 amino acids. Germline loops: CDR1 SEHNR, CDR2 FQNEAQ (reference sequence). DNA for the CDR3: TGTGCCAGCAGTCTCGGGCTAGGTCCGGCGGGGGAGCAGTACTTC. Its protein product is CASSLGLGPAGEQYF.

The count of this clone is one. The genes are TRBV10-2 and TRBJ1-1; 7 nucleotides agree with TRBD1. Germline lookup yields CDR1 WSHSY and CDR2 SAAADI. The V gene end was trimmed by 2 bases and the J gene end by 10 bases; junction bases not matched to a gene: 4. This CDR3 is built from 12 residues. The CDR3 region is CASSETGVRAFF. The CDR3 DNA follows: TGCGCCAGCAGTGAGACAGGGGTTCGAGCTTTCTTT.

V usage is TRBV9 and J usage is TRBJ1-1; TRBD1 matches 10 bases. This CDR3 spans 15 amino acids. Germline CDR1 SGDLS, CDR2 YYNGEE. The ends lost 2 bases at V and 1 base at J; junction bases unmatched: 2. The CDR3 here is CASSVRDRGNTEAFF. For the CDR3, the DNA is TGTGCCAGCAGCGTCCGGGACAGGGGGAACACTGAAGCTTTCTTT.

The chain combines TRBV7-2 with TRBJ1-1, with D unresolved. Between the trimmed V and J ends, which lost 2 bases and 1 base, there was a span of 5 bases. The CDR3 has 13 amino acids. Looked up from germline, CDR1 is SGHTA and CDR2 is FQGNSA. The CDR3: CASSLQANTEAFF. CDR3 bases: TGTGCCAGCAGCTTACAGGCGAACACTGAAGCTTTCTTT.

The J gene is TRBJ1-2, the V gene TRBV5-1, with 8 bases matching TRBD1. J gave up 5 bases and V 4 bases, and 4 bases lay outside the gene matches. The CDR3 has 13 residues. CDR1 SGHRS and CDR2 YFSETQ come from the germline V gene. CDR3 nucleotides: TGCGCCAGCAGCCCGGACAGGGCTTATGGCTACACCTTC. Its translation is CASSPDRAYGYTF.

The genes are TRBV7-8 and TRBJ2-7; 8 bases are a match to TRBD2. The V gene end was trimmed by 2 bases and the J gene end by 2 bases; junction bases not matched to a gene: 8. Germline V gene lookup returns CDR1 SGHVS and CDR2 FQNEAQ. CDR3 length equals 16 residues. CDR3: CASSLRLAGTPYEQYF. The CDR3 nucleotides are TGTGCCAGCAGCTTAAGGCTAGCGGGTACTCCCTACGAGCAGTACTTC.

This chain joins TRBV2 and TRBJ2-1; 9 bases fit TRBD2. Germline CDR1 SNHLY, CDR2 FYNNEI. The CDR3 has 14 amino acids. The V and J ends lost 6 bases and 8 bases, in that order; junction bases with no gene match: 8. This CDR3 is CASSAAGGPYEQFF. The CDR3 nucleotides read TGTGCCAGCAGCGCCGCGGGAGGGCCCTATGAGCAGTTCTTC.

This clone was seen a few times. The chain recombines TRBV14 with TRBJ1-3; D is unclear. V lost 0 bases to trimming and J lost 4 bases, with 10 bases between them. The germline CDR1 and CDR2 sequences are SGHDN and FVKESK. The CDR3 spans 15 residues. In nucleotides, the CDR3 is TGTGCCAGCAGCCAAGATCCTACGGTCGGAAACACCATATATTTT. It encodes CASSQDPTVGNTIYF.

The chain uses TRBV15 and TRBJ2-3; D not certain. Germline V gives CDR1 LNHNV, CDR2 YYDKDF (reference sequence). The CDR3 loop spans 15 amino acids. V was cut by 1 base and J by 0 bases, with 8 bases left in between. The CDR3 sequence: CATSRGPPSTDTQYF. The CDR3 region has the DNA TGTGCCACCAGCAGAGGTCCTCCGAGCACAGATACGCAGTATTTT. The variable domain in full, completed from reference TRBV15 and TRBJ2-3, reads DAMVIQNPRYQVTQFGKPVTLSCSQTLNHNVMYWYQQKSSQAPKLLFHYYDKDFNNEADTPDNFQSRRPNTSFCFLDIRSPGLGDTAMYLCATSRGPPSTDTQYFGPGTRLTVL.

The chain is built from TRBV19 and TRBJ2-1, with 9 nucleotides matching TRBD2. V lost 5 bases to trimming and J lost 4 bases; unmatched junction nucleotides: 9. Looked up from germline, CDR1 is LNHDA and CDR2 is SQIVND (reference sequence). The CDR3 is 16 residues long. The DNA for the CDR3 is TGTGCCAGTAGTCCTTTAATGCGGGGGGGGTACAATGAGCAGTTCTTC. Protein product: CASSPLMRGGYNEQFF.

The V gene is TRBV10-3, the J gene TRBJ1-2; 8 positions agree with TRBD1. This CDR3 has 13 residues. V dropped 5 bases and J dropped 2; count of bases not matched to a gene: 1. Looked up from germline, CDR1 is ENHRY and CDR2 is SYGVKD. The CDR3 reads CAISWDRNYGYTF. CDR3 DNA sequence: TGTGCCATCAGTTGGGACAGGAACTATGGCTACACCTTC.